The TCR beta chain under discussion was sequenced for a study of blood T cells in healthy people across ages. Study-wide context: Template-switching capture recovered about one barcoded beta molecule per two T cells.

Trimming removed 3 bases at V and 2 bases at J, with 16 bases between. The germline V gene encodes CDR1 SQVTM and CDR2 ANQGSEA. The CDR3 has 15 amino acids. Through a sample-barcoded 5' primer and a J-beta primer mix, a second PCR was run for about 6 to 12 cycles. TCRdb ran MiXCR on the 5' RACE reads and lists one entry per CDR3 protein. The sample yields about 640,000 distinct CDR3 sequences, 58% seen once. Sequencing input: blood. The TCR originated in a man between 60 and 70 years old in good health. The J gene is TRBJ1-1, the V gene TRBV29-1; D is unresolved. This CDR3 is CSVDTGRGANTEAFF. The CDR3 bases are TGCAGCGTTGATACGGGTCGAGGTGCTAACACTGAAGCTTTCTTT.